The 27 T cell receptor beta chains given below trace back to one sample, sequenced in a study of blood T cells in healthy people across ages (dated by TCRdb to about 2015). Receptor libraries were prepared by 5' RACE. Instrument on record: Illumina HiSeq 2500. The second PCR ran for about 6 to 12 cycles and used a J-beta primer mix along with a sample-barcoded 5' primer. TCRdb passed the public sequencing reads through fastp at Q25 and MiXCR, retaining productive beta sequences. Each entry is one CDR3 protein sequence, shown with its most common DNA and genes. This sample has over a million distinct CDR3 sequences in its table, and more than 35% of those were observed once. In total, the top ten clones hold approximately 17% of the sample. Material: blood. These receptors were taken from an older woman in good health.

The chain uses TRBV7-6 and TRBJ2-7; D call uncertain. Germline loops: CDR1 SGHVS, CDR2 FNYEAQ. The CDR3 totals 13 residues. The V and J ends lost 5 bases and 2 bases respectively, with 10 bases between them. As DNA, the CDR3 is TGTGCCAGCAGCGACCAGTCCGCCTACGAGCAGTACTTC. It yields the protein CASSDQSAYEQYF.

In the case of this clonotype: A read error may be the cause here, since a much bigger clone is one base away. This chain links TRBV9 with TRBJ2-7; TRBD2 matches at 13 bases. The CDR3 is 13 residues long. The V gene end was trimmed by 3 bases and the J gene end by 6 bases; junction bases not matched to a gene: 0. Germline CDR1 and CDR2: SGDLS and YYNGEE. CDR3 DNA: TGTGCCAGCAGCGGGACTAGCGGGAGCGAGCAGTACTTC. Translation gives CASSGTSGSEQYF.

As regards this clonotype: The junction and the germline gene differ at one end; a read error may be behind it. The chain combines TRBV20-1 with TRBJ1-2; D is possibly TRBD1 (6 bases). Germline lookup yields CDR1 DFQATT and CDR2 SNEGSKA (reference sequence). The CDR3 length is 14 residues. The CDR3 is CGANPSQTGYGYTF. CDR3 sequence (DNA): TGCGGTGCTAATCCCAGCCAGACAGGATATGGCTACACCTTC.

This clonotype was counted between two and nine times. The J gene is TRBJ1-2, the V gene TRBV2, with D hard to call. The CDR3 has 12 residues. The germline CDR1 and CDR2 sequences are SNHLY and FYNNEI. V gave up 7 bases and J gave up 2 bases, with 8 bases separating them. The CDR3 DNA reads TGTGCCAGCACACGGGAAAACTATGGCTACACCTTC. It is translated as CASTRENYGYTF.

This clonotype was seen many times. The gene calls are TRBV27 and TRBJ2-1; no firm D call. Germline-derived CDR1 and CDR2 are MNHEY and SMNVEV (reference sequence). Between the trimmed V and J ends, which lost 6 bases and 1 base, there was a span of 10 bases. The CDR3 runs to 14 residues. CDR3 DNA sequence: TGTGCCAGCAGCCCGTTGGGTTCCTACAATGAGCAGTTCTTC. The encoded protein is CASSPLGSYNEQFF.

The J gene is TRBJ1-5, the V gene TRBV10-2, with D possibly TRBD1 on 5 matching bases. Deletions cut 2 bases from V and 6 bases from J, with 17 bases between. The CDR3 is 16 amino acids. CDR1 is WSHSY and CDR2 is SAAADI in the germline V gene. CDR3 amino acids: CASSEGGGGSSQPQHF. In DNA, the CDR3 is TGCGCCAGCAGTGAGGGGGGGGGAGGGTCATCTCAGCCCCAGCATTTT.

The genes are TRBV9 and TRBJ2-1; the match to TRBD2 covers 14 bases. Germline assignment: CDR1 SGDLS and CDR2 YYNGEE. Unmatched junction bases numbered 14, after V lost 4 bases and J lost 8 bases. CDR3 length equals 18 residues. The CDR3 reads CASSPGLAGEDAKDEQFF. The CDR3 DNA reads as TGTGCCAGCAGCCCGGGACTAGCGGGAGAGGATGCGAAAGATGAGCAGTTCTTC.

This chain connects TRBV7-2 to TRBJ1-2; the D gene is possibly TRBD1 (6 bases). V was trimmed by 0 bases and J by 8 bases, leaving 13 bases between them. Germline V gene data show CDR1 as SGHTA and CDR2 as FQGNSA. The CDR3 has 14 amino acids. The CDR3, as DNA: TGTGCCAGCAGCTTAGCTGGGTCGGACAGAGGCTACACCTTC. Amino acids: CASSLAGSDRGYTF. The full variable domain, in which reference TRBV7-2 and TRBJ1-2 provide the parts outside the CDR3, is GAGVSQSPSNKVTEKGKDVELRCDPISGHTALYWYRQSLGQGLEFLIYFQGNSAPDKSGLPSDRFSAERTGGSVSTLTIQRTQQEDSAVYLCASSLAGSDRGYTFGSGTRLTVV.

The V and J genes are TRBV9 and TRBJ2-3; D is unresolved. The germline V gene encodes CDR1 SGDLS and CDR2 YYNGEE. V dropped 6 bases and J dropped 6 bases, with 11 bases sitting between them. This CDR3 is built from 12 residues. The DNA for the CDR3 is TGTGCCAGCACTCCCCTTTCGGATACGCAGTATTTT. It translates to CASTPLSDTQYF.

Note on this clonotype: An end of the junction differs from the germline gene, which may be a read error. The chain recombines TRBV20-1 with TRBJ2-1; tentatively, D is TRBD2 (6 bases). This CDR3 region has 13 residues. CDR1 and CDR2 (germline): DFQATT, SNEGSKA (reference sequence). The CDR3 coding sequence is TGCAGTGCTCGGGTGGGAGGTCCCAATGGGCAGTTCTTC. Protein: CSARVGGPNGQFF.

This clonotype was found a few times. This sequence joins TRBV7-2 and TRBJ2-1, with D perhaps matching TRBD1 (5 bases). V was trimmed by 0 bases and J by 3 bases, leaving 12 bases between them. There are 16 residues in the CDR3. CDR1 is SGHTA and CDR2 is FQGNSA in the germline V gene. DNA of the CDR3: TGTGCCAGCAGCTTAGCGCTAGGGGTGAGCTACAATGAGCAGTTCTTC. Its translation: CASSLALGVSYNEQFF.

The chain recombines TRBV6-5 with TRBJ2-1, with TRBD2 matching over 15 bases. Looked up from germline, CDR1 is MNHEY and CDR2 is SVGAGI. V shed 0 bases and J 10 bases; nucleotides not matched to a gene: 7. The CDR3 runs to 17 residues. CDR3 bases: TGTGCCAGCAGTTACTCCGGACTAGCGGGAGGGCCTAAAGAGCAGTTCTTC. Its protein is CASSYSGLAGGPKEQFF.

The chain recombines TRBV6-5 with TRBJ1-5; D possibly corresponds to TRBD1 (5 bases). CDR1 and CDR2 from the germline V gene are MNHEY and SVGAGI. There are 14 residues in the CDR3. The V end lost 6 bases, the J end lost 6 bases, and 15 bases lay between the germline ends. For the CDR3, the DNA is TGTGCCAGCAGCCCCGGAGGGGTGGTTCAGCCCCAGCATTTT. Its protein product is CASSPGGVVQPQHF.

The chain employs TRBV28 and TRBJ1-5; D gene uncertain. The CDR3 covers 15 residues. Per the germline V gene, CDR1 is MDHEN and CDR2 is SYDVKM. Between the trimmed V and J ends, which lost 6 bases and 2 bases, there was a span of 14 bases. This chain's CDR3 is CASSQDPSGNQPQHF. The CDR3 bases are TGTGCCAGCAGCCAAGACCCTTCGGGCAATCAGCCCCAGCATTTT.

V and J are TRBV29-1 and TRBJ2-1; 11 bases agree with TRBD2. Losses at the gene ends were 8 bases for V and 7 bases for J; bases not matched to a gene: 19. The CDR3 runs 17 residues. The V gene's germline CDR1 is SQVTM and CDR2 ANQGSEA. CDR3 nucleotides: TGCAGCCACGGACAGGGAGGTGGGCTAGCGGGAGGAAATGAGCAGTTCTTC. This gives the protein CSHGQGGGLAGGNEQFF.

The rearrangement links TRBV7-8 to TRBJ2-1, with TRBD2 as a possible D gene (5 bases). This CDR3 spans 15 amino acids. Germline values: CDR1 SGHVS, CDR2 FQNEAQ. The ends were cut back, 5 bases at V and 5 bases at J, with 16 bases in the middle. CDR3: CASSIRRLPDNEQFF. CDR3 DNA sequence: TGTGCCAGCAGCATCCGGAGGCTCCCGGACAATGAGCAGTTCTTC.

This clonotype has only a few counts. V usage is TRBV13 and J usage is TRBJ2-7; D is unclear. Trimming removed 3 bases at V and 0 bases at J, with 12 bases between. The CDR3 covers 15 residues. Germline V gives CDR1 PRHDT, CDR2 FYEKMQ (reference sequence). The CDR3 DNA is TGTGCCAGCAGCTTTATCGGGCAGGACTCCTACGAGCAGTACTTC. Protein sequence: CASSFIGQDSYEQYF.

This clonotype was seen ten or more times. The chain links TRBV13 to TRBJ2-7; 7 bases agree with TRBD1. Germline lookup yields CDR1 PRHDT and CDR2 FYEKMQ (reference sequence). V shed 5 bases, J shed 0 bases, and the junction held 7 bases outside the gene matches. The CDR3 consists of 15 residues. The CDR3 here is CASSPRQGFSYEQYF. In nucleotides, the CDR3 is TGTGCCAGCAGCCCCCGACAGGGCTTCTCCTACGAGCAGTACTTC.

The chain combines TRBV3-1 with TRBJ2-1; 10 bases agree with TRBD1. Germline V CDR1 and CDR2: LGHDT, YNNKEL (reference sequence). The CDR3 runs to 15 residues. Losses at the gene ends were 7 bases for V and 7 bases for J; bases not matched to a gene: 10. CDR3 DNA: TGTGCCAGCACCCTAGGGAGACAGGGGGCTAATGAGCAGTTCTTC. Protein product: CASTLGRQGANEQFF.

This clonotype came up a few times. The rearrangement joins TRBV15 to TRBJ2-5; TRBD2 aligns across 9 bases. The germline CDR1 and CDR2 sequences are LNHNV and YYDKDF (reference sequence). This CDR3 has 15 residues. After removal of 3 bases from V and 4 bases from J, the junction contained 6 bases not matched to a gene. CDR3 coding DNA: TGTGCCACCAGCAGTCGCGGGAGGGCCTTAGAGACCCAGTACTTC. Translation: CATSSRGRALETQYF.

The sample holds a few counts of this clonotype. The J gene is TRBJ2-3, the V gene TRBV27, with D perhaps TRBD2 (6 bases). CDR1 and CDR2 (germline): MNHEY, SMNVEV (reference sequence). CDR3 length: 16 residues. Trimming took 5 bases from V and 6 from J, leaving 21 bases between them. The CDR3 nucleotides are TGTGCCAGCAGTCCTCGCGCGGGGTCGGAGGCCGATACGCAGTATTTT. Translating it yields CASSPRAGSEADTQYF.

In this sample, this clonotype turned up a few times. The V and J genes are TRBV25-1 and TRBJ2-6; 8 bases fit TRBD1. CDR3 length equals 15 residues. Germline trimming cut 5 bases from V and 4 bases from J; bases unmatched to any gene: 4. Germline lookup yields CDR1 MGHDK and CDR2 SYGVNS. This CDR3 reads CASSQGAGGANVLTF. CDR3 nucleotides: TGTGCCAGCAGTCAGGGGGCTGGGGGGGCCAACGTCCTGACTTTC.

In nucleotides, the CDR3 is TGTGCCAGCATGGGGGACAGCTACACTGAAGCTTTCTTT. Translation gives CASMGDSYTEAFF. This chain links TRBV13 with TRBJ1-1; 7 bases match TRBD1. The V gene's germline CDR1 is PRHDT and CDR2 FYEKMQ (reference sequence). V lost 7 bases and J lost 3; bases outside the gene matches: 5. The CDR3 is made up of 13 amino acids.

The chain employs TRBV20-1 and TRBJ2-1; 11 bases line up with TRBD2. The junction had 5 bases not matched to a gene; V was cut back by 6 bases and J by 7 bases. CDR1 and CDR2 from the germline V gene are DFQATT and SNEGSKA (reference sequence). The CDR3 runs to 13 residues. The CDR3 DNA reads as TGCAGTGCCTCCCGGACTAGCGGGAATGAGCAGTTCTTC. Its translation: CSASRTSGNEQFF.

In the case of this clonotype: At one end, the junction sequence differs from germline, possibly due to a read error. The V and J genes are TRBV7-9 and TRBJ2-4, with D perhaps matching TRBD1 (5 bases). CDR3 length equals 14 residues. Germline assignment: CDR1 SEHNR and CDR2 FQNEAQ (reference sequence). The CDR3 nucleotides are TGTGCCAACAGCTATATGCAGGGCAGGGACATTCAGTACTTC. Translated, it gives CANSYMQGRDIQYF. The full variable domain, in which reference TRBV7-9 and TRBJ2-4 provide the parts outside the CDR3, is DTGVSQNPRHKITKRGQNVTFRCDPISEHNRLYWYRQTLGQGPEFLTYFQNEAQLEKSRLLSDRFSAERPKGSFSTLEIQRTEQGDSAMYLCANSYMQGRDIQYFGAGTRLSVL.

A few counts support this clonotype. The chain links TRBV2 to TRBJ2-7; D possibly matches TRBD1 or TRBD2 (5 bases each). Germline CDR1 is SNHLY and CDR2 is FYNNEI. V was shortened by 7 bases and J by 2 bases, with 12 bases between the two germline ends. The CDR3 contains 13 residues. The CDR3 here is CASTGDGAYEQYF. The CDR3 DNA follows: TGTGCCAGCACCGGGGACGGAGCCTACGAGCAGTACTTC.

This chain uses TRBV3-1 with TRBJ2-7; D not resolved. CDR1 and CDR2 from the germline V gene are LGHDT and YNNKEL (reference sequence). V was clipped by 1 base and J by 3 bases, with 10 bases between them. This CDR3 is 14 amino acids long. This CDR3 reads CASSQAYGDYEQYF. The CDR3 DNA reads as TGTGCCAGCAGCCAAGCTTACGGAGACTACGAGCAGTACTTC.